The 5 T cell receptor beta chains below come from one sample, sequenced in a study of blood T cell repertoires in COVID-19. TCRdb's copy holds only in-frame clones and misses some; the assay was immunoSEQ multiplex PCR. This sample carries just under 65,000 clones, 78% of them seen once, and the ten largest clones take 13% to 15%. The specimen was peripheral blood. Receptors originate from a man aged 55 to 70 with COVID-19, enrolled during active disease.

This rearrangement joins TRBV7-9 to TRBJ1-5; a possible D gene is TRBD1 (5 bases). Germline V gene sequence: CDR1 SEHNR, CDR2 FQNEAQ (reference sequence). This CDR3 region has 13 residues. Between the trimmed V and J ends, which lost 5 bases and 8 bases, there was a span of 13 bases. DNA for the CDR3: TGTGCCAGCAGCGGGACGGGGGGTGAGCCCCAGCATTTT. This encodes CASSGTGGEPQHF.

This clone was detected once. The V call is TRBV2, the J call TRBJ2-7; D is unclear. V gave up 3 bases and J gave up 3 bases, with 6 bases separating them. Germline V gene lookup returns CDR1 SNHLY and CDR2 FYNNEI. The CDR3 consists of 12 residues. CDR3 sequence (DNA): TGTGCCAGCAGTGAGAACATCTACGAGCAGTACTTC. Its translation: CASSENIYEQYF.

CDR3 in DNA: TGTGCCAGCAGTCCCCCCCCACAGGGGGCGTCAGATACGCAGTATTTT. Translation: CASSPPPQGASDTQYF. The chain joins TRBV28 to TRBJ2-3, with TRBD1 matching 9 bases. The trim removed 5 bases at V and 4 bases at J, leaving 10 bases unmatched. CDR1 MDHEN and CDR2 SYDVKM come from the germline V gene. The CDR3 has 16 amino acids.

The CDR3 region is CASSELAGNYEQYF. The CDR3 DNA follows: TGCGCCAGCTCGGAGTTAGCGGGAAACTACGAGCAGTACTTC. The chain couples TRBV5-1 to TRBJ2-7; 8 bases match TRBD2. Trimming at V came to 7 bases and at J to 3 bases, leaving 9 bases not matched to a gene. The CDR3 is 14 residues long. CDR1 SGHRS and CDR2 YFSETQ come from the germline V gene.

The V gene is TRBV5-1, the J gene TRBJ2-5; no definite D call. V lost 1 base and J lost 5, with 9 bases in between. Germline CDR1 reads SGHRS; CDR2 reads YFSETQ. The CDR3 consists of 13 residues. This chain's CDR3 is CASSLSERETQYF. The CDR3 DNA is TGCGCCAGCAGCTTGAGCGAAAGGGAGACCCAGTACTTC.